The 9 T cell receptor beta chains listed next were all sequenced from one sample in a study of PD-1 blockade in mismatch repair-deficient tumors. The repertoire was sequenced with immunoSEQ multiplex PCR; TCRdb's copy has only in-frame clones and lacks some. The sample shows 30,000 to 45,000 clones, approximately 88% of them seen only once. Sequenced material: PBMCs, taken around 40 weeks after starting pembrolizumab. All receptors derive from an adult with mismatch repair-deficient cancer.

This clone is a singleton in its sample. The CDR3 region has the DNA TGTGCCAGCAGCCTCCGACAGGGGAAGAATGAGCAGTTCTTC. This encodes CASSLRQGKNEQFF. The chain uses TRBV14 and TRBJ2-1, with 8 bases aligning to TRBD1. Germline lookup yields CDR1 SGHDN and CDR2 FVKESK. The CDR3 is made up of 14 amino acids. V lost 4 bases, J lost 7 bases, and 6 bases stayed unmatched.

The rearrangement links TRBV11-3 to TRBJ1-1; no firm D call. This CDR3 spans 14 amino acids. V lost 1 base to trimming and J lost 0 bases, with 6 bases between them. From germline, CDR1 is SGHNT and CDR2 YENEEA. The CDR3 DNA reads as TGTGCCAGCAGCTTAGGGGCGTTGAACACTGAAGCTTTCTTT. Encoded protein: CASSLGALNTEAFF.

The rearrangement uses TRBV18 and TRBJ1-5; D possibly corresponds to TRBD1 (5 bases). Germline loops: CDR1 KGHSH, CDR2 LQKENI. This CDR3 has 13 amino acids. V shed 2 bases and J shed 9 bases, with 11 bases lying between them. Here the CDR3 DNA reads TGTGCCAGCTCACCAGGGCAGGGAAGGCCCCAGCATTTT. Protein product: CASSPGQGRPQHF.

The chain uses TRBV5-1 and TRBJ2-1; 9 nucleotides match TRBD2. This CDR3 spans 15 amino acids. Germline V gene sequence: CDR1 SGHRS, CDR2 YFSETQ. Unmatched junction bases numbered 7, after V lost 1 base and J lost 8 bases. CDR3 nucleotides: TGCGCCAGCAGCTTGAGGATAGCGGGAGAAGATGAGCAGTTCTTC. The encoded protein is CASSLRIAGEDEQFF.

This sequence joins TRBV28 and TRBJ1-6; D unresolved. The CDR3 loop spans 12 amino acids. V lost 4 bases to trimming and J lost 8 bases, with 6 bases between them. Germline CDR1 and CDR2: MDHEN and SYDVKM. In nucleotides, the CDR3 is TGTGCCAGCAGTTCATACTATTCACCCCTCCACTTT. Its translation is CASSSYYSPLHF.

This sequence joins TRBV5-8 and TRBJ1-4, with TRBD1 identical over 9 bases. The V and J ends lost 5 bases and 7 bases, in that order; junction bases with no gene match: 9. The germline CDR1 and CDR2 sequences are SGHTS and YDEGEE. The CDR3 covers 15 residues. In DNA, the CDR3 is TGTGCCAGCAGTTCGACAGGGGGACCAGTTGAAAAACTGTTTTTT. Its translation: CASSSTGGPVEKLFF. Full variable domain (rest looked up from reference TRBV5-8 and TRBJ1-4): EAGVTQSPTHLIKTRGQQATLRCSPISGHTSVYWYQQALGLGLQFLLWYDEGEERNRGNFPPRFSGRQFPNYSSELNVNALELEDSALYLCASSSTGGPVEKLFFGSGTQLSVL.

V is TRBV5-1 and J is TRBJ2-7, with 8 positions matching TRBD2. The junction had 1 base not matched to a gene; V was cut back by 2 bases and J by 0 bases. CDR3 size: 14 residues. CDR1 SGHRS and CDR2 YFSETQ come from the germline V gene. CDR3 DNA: TGCGCCAGCAGCTTAACTAGCGGCTCCTACGAGCAGTACTTC. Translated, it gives CASSLTSGSYEQYF.

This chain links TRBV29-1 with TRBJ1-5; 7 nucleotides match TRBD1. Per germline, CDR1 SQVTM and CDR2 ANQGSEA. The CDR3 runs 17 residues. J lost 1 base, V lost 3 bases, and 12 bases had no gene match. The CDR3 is CSVDPEIQGRSNQPQHF. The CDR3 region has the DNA TGCAGCGTTGATCCCGAGATACAGGGGCGAAGCAATCAGCCCCAGCATTTT.

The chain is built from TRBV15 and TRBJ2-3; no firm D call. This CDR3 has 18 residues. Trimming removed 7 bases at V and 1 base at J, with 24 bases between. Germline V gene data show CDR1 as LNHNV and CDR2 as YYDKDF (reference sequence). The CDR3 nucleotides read TGTGCCACCAAACCGGCACAGACCGATAGGTTGGGCACAGATACGCAGTATTTT. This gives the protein CATKPAQTDRLGTDTQYF.